The T cell receptor beta chain described here comes from a study of T cells in women clearing cervical HPV infection. In the study overall: Blood came at first lesion visit for cases, post-clearance for controls. Study-level points and caveats: TRBV6-7 abundance was lower in cases than controls (around 0.1% versus 0.15%).

Generated by immunoSEQ multiplex PCR, the TCRdb table keeps only in-frame clones and is missing some. The sample features 21,000 or so clones, with less than 3% in its top ten. Germline loops: CDR1 DFQATT, CDR2 SNEGSKA (reference sequence). This CDR3 has 16 amino acids. HPV was found by MY09/MY11 PCR and dot-blot genotyping. Worth noting for this clone: No antigen is known for it. The sequenced fragment ends 3 residues before the CDR3 boundary, so the rest is inferred from the germline J gene.

The receptor was derived from a woman aged 18-69 years with a cervical HPV16 infection that either progressed to CIN3+ or cleared (not recorded which). The chain joins TRBV20-1 to TRBJ1-6; a possible D gene is TRBD1 (5 bases). Sequencing input: blood buffy coat. The CDR3 reads CSARDEASGAAWTLHF. The CDR3 DNA, read in part, is TGCAGTGCTAGAGATGAGGCTTCTGGGGCAGCGTGGACC.